The 24 T cell receptor beta chains reported below all come from one sample, sequenced in a study of cytomegalovirus exposure and HLA in healthy donors. With 60 Vbeta and 13 Jbeta primers, the PCR was carried out. Generated by immunoSEQ multiplex PCR, the TCRdb table keeps only in-frame clones and is missing some. Of about 140,000 clones detected, approximately 62% appear once; the ten largest clones hold around 1.6%. The source material was PBMCs. The receptors here all came from a human donor in good health.

This clone was seen a handful of times. J is TRBJ2-7 and V is TRBV10-2; 9 nucleotides agree with TRBD1. Trimming removed 8 bases from V and 0 bases from J; junction bases left unmatched: 5. Germline loops: CDR1 WSHSY, CDR2 SAAADI. The CDR3 length is 14 residues. DNA of the CDR3: TGCGCCAGCCTTGAGACAGGGGGCTCCTACGAGCAGTACTTC. This sequence encodes CASLETGGSYEQYF.

This chain joins TRBV9 and TRBJ2-1, with 8 bases that match TRBD2. This CDR3 region has 15 residues. Germline trimming cut 7 bases from V and 3 bases from J; bases unmatched to any gene: 9. Germline V gene data show CDR1 as SGDLS and CDR2 as YYNGEE. Here the CDR3 DNA reads TGTGCCAGCGGCCCGTCTAGCGGGTTCTACAATGAGCAGTTCTTC. It is translated as CASGPSSGFYNEQFF.

The genes are TRBV6-6 and TRBJ2-7, with a possible D match to TRBD2 (5 bases). Germline CDR1 and CDR2: MNHNY and SVGAGI (reference sequence). The germline V and J ends were trimmed by 8 bases and 2 bases, with 19 bases remaining between them. The CDR3 sequence is 15 residues long. The CDR3 sequence is CASLGRAGGPYEQYF. The CDR3 DNA reads as TGTGCCAGCTTGGGCCGCGCCGGAGGCCCCTACGAGCAGTACTTC.

The chain couples TRBV11-2 to TRBJ1-1; D gene unclear. CDR1 is SGHAT and CDR2 is FQNNGV in the germline V gene. The CDR3 sequence is 13 residues long. Trimming left V 5 bases short and J 0 bases short, with 7 bases between. CDR3 sequence reads: CASSEGLNTEAFF. The CDR3 region has the DNA TGTGCCAGCAGCGAGGGTTTGAACACTGAAGCTTTCTTT. The variable domain in full, completed from reference TRBV11-2 and TRBJ1-1, reads EAGVAQSPRYKIIEKRQSVAFWCNPISGHATLYWYQQILGQGPKLLIQFQNNGVVDDSQLPKDRFSAERLKGVDSTLKIQPAKLEDSAVYLCASSEGLNTEAFFGQGTRLTVV.

The chain has TRBV5-6 and TRBJ2-1, with D tentatively TRBD1 (5 bases). V was shortened by 3 bases and J by 0 bases, with 13 bases between the two germline ends. CDR1 is SGHDT, CDR2 YYEEEE, per germline. This CDR3 region has 16 residues. DNA for the CDR3: TGTGCCAGCAGCTATCAGGGCTCCAGCTCCTACAATGAGCAGTTCTTC. Protein product: CASSYQGSSSYNEQFF.

The chain links TRBV2 to TRBJ2-5; 12 nucleotides agree with TRBD2. V gave up 4 bases and J gave up 2 bases; unmatched junction bases: 8. Germline V CDR1 and CDR2: SNHLY, FYNNEI. The CDR3 is 17 residues long. The CDR3 reads CASSGTSGAQPQETQYF. For the CDR3, the DNA is TGTGCCAGCAGTGGGACTAGCGGGGCGCAACCGCAAGAGACCCAGTACTTC.

The chain uses TRBV2 and TRBJ2-3; D possibly corresponds to TRBD1 (6 bases). The CDR3 extends over 13 amino acids. Germline CDR1 and CDR2: SNHLY and FYNNEI. V was clipped by 4 bases and J by 4 bases, with 9 bases between them. CDR3 in amino acids: CASSGTVSDTQYF. The CDR3 DNA reads TGTGCCAGCAGTGGGACAGTTTCAGATACGCAGTATTTT.

This chain connects TRBV6-6 to TRBJ2-7, with a tentative D call TRBD1 (6 bases). CDR3 length equals 15 residues. Germline V gene sequence: CDR1 MNHNY, CDR2 SVGAGI (reference sequence). V was shortened by 6 bases and J by 2 bases, with 17 bases between the two germline ends. CDR3 region: CASSEAYRETYEQYF. The CDR3 coding sequence is TGTGCCAGCAGCGAGGCCTACAGGGAAACCTACGAGCAGTACTTC.

This chain joins TRBV4-3 and TRBJ2-3, with 8 bases matching TRBD2. CDR3 length: 16 amino acids. Per the germline V gene, CDR1 is LGHNA and CDR2 is YSLEER. J gave up 3 bases and V 4 bases, and 9 bases lay outside the gene matches. CDR3: CASSPGQLAGTDTQYF. The CDR3 DNA follows: TGCGCCAGCAGCCCAGGGCAGCTAGCGGGTACAGATACGCAGTATTTT.

This chain uses TRBV5-6 with TRBJ2-5, with a weak D call TRBD2 (5 bases). Germline CDR1 and CDR2: SGHDT and YYEEEE. This CDR3 is built from 12 residues. The V gene lost 0 bases and the J gene lost 11 bases, with 11 bases spanning the gap. CDR3 sequence: CASSLEVGEQYF. DNA of the CDR3: TGTGCCAGCAGCTTGGAGGTGGGAGAGCAGTACTTC.

The rearrangement uses TRBV5-1 and TRBJ1-3, with D unresolved. The V end was cut by 1 base, the J end by 1 base, with 9 bases between. The CDR3 has 15 residues. CDR1 and CDR2 (germline): SGHRS, YFSETQ. The CDR3, as DNA: TGCGCCAGCAGCTTGAGCGGGTTGTCTGGAAACACCATATATTTT. As protein: CASSLSGLSGNTIYF.

V and J are TRBV6-6 and TRBJ2-7; 7 nucleotides line up with TRBD2. There are 14 residues in the CDR3. V was pared by 7 bases and J by 3 bases, with 9 bases of the junction left unmatched. The germline V gene has CDR1 MNHNY and CDR2 SVGAGI (reference sequence). The CDR3, as DNA: TGTGCCAGCACTGCCGGGACTACCCGCTACGAGCAGTACTTC. Translated, it gives CASTAGTTRYEQYF.

The chain has TRBV7-2 and TRBJ1-5; 7 positions match TRBD1. Germline V gene data show CDR1 as SGHTA and CDR2 as FQGNSA. V gave up 2 bases and J gave up 5 bases; unmatched junction bases: 6. This CDR3 has 15 residues. The CDR3 DNA reads TGTGCCAGCAGCTTATCATCCACAGGGGATCAGCCCCAGCATTTT. Protein product: CASSLSSTGDQPQHF. Using reference TRBV7-2 and TRBJ1-5 for the parts outside the CDR3, the full variable domain is GAGVSQSPSNKVTEKGKDVELRCDPISGHTALYWYRQSLGQGLEFLIYFQGNSAPDKSGLPSDRFSAERTGGSVSTLTIQRTQQEDSAVYLCASSLSSTGDQPQHFGDGTRLSIL.

This clone was counted a few times. The rearrangement uses TRBV5-4 and TRBJ1-4, with D perhaps TRBD1 (6 bases). V dropped 5 bases and J dropped 0 bases, with 11 bases sitting between them. The CDR3 runs to 15 residues. Looked up from germline, CDR1 is SGHNT and CDR2 is YYREEE (reference sequence). The chain's CDR3 is CASRPGDSTNEKLFF. For the CDR3, the DNA is TGTGCCAGCAGGCCAGGGGATTCAACTAATGAAAAACTGTTTTTT.

This clone was found a few times. The chain links TRBV2 to TRBJ2-5, with D uncertain. This CDR3 is built from 15 residues. With 3 bases removed from V and 9 bases from J, the gap between germline ends came to 20 bases. Germline CDR1 is SNHLY and CDR2 is FYNNEI. The DNA of the CDR3 is TGTGCCAGCAGTGAGGGCCGCCTGTTGTTAAAGGCCCAGTACTTC. Translated, it gives CASSEGRLLLKAQYF.

This chain joins TRBV18 and TRBJ2-7, with D unresolved. V shed 5 bases and J shed 4 bases, with 9 bases lying between them. The CDR3 is made up of 12 amino acids. Germline V gene data show CDR1 as KGHSH and CDR2 as LQKENI. CDR3 bases: TGTGCCAGCTCATCAACACAATACGAGCAGTACTTC. Amino acids: CASSSTQYEQYF.

This clone was seen only a few times. The genes are TRBV4-1 and TRBJ1-4; tentative D call: TRBD1 (6 bases). V lost 1 base and J 6 bases, leaving 12 bases between the germline ends. There are 15 residues in the CDR3. Germline V gene sequence: CDR1 MGHRA, CDR2 YSYEKL. The CDR3 spells CASSQAGGPYEKLFF. In DNA, the CDR3 is TGCGCCAGCAGCCAAGCCGGGGGGCCGTATGAAAAACTGTTTTTT.

The CDR3: CASSQGPIVQVGRASYEQYF. For the CDR3, the DNA is TGCGCCAGCAGCCAAGGACCCATAGTCCAAGTCGGGAGGGCCTCATACGAGCAGTACTTC. The chain is built from TRBV4-3 and TRBJ2-7; 8 positions match TRBD2. The V segment lost 1 base and the J segment 4 bases; nucleotides outside the gene matches: 21. The V gene's germline CDR1 is LGHNA and CDR2 YSLEER. This CDR3 has 20 residues.

The chain uses TRBV7-7 and TRBJ2-1; 14 nucleotides line up with TRBD2. The CDR3 sequence is 16 residues long. Trimming at V came to 1 base and at J to 9 bases, leaving 5 bases not matched to a gene. Per germline, CDR1 SSHAT and CDR2 FNYEAQ (reference sequence). Written as DNA, the CDR3 is TGTGCCAGCAGCTTAGAGGGACTAGCGGGAGCCGGTGAGCAGTTCTTC. Translated, it gives CASSLEGLAGAGEQFF.

This clone was detected only a few times. The junction differs from germline at one of its ends, possibly a read error. The V gene is TRBV10-3, the J gene TRBJ2-7; D possibly corresponds to TRBD2 (5 bases). The CDR3 sequence is 11 residues long. The V gene's germline CDR1 is ENHRY and CDR2 SYGVKD. The CDR3: CAISEMGSMHF. The CDR3 DNA follows: TGTGCCATCAGTGAGATGGGGAGCATGCACTTC.

The CDR3 is CASSVAPDTEAFF. Here the CDR3 DNA reads TGTGCCAGCAGCGTAGCCCCGGACACTGAAGCTTTCTTT. The genes are TRBV9 and TRBJ1-1; no reliable D call. V was shortened by 0 bases and J by 3 bases, with 6 bases between the two germline ends. CDR3 length: 13 amino acids. CDR1 and CDR2 from the germline V gene are SGDLS and YYNGEE.

The chain couples TRBV6-6 to TRBJ2-7; D uncertain. This CDR3 spans 13 amino acids. V lost 5 bases and J lost 3, with 11 bases in between. Germline lookup yields CDR1 MNHNY and CDR2 SVGAGI (reference sequence). In DNA form, the CDR3 reads TGTGCCAGCAGTGCCTATCAAAGCTACGAGCAGTACTTC. It codes for CASSAYQSYEQYF.

The V gene is TRBV6-6, the J gene TRBJ2-2, with 14 bases fitting TRBD2. The germline V gene has CDR1 MNHNY and CDR2 SVGAGI (reference sequence). With V trimmed by 6 bases and J by 6 bases, 0 bases remained unmatched. This CDR3 is 14 amino acids long. CDR3: CASRTSGRAGELFF. CDR3 coding DNA: TGTGCCAGCAGGACTAGCGGGAGGGCCGGGGAGCTGTTTTTT.

This CDR3 reads CASSLHGQGPYEQYF. The CDR3 DNA reads as TGTGCCAGCAGCTTGCACGGACAGGGGCCTTACGAGCAGTACTTC. The chain has TRBV7-8 and TRBJ2-7, with 9 bases identical to TRBD1. The CDR3 loop spans 15 amino acids. CDR1 SGHVS and CDR2 FQNEAQ come from the germline V gene. V shed 3 bases and J 4 bases; nucleotides not matched to a gene: 7.